This TCR beta chain came from a study of shared clonotypes between healthy human individuals. CDR3 length: 15 amino acids. The V end lost 3 bases, the J end lost 5 bases, and 14 bases lay between the germline ends. Germline lookup yields CDR1 MNHNS and CDR2 SASEGT. This clone has a handful of counts. Repertoires were generated with immunoSEQ multiplex PCR, while TCRdb's copy carries only in-frame clones and drops some. This sample has some 1.4 million clones, with roughly 96% found just once. This chain joins TRBV6-1 and TRBJ1-5; tentative D call: TRBD1 (6 bases). Source material: naive CD4+ T cells sorted from blood. Regarding subset: CD45RA+ positively selected. This clonotype originated in a young man in good health. The CDR3 DNA is TGTGCCAGCAGTGAGGTCCGGGACAACCATCAGCCCCAGCATTTT. This translates into CASSEVRDNHQPQHF.